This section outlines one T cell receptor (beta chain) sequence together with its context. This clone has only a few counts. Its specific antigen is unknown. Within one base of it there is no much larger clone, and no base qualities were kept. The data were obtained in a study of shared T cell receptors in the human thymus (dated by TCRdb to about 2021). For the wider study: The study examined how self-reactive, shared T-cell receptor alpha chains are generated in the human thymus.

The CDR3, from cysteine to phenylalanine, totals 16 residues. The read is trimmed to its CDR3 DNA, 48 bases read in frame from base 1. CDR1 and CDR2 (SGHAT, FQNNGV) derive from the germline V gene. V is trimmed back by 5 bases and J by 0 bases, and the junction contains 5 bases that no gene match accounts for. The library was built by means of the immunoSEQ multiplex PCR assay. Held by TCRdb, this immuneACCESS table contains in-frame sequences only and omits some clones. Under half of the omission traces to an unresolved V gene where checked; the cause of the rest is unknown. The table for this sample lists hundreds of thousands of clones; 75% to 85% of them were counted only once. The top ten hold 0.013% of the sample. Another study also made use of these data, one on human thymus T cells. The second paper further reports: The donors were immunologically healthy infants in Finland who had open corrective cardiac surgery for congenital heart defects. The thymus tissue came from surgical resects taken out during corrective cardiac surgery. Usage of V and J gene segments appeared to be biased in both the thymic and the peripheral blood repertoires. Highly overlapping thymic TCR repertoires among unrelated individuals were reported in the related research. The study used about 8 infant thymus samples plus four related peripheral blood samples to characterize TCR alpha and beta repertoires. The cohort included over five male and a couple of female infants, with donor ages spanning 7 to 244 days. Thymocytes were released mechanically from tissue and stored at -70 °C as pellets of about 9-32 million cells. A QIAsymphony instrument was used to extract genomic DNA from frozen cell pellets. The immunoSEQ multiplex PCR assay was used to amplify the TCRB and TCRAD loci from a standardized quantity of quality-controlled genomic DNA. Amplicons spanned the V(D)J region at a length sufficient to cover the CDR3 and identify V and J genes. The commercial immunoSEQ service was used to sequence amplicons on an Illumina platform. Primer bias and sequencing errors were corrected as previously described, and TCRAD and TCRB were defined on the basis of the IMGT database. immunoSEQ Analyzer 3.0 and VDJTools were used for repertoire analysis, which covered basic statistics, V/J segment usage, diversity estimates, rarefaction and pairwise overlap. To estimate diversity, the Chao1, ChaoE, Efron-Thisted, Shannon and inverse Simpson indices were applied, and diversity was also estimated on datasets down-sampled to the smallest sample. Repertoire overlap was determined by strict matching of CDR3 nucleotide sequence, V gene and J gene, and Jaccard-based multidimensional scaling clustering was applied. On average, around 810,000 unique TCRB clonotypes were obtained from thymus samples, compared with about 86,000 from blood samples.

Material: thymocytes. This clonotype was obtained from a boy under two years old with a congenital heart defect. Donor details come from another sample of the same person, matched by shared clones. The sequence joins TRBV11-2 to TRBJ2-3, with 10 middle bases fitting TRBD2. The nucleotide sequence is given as TGTGCCAGCAGCCTCTGGACTAGCGGTAGCACAGATACGCAGTATTTT. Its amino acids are CASSLWTSGSTDTQYF.